This TCR beta chain was obtained from a study of post-analysis software for immune sequencing data. The wider study: Included among the disease courses, which were recorded for the cohort, were relapsing-remitting, secondary progressive and progressive-relapsing multiple sclerosis.

Germline lookup yields CDR1 SQVTM and CDR2 ANQGSEA. CDR3 length equals 11 residues. Between the trimmed V and J ends, which lost 2 bases and 7 bases, there was a span of 8 bases. A few counts support this clonotype. Its specificity is unknown. The study's findings and limits: The five TRBV segments detected at higher frequency in patients than in controls included TRBV5-6, TRBV5-1 and TRBV20-1.

Unique molecular identifiers were carried by the TCR beta cDNA libraries. TCRdb used MiXCR to reprocess the PCR reads, holding one entry per CDR3 protein. The sample shows hundreds of thousands of distinct CDR3 sequences, about 27% of them seen only once. The specimen was blood. This receptor was obtained from a girl aged 10 to 17 with multiple sclerosis. The J gene is TRBJ2-5, the V gene TRBV29-1; the D call may be TRBD1 or TRBD2 (6 bases each). The CDR3 loop reads CSVEKGGTQYF. In nucleotides, the CDR3 is TGCAGCGTTGAAAAGGGGGGGACCCAGTACTTC.